A single sample is the source of the 13 T cell receptor beta chains below, sequenced in a study of T cell repertoires in cytomegalovirus infection. Each CDR3 protein is one row after TCRdb ran MiXCR on the reads. Among around 450,000 distinct CDR3 sequences listed, 30% to 40% were seen once. Sequencing input: PBMCs. Receptors originate from a human donor in good health (CMV status not recorded). Some clones in this sample may be carry-over from other donors' samples.

Notes on this clonotype: A single base separates this from a much larger clone, so it may be a read error. The genes are TRBV6-2 or TRBV6-3 and TRBJ2-7; no definite D call. Germline V gene sequence: CDR1 MNHEY, CDR2 SVGEGT. This CDR3 region has 14 residues. CDR3 in DNA: TGTGCCACCAGTTACGCAACTCGACCGCACGAGCAGTACTTC. As protein: CATSYATRPHEQYF.

As concerns this clonotype: A read error may explain this, as a much larger clone is one base away. The rearrangement joins TRBV7-2 to TRBJ2-3, with 7 bases identical to TRBD2. From germline, CDR1 is SGHTA and CDR2 FQGNSA. V lost 4 bases to trimming and J lost 6 bases; unmatched junction nucleotides: 10. The CDR3 has 15 residues. This chain's CDR3 is CASSSVGGVGDTQYF. CDR3 bases: TGTGCCAGCAGCTCTGTGGGGGGGGTCGGGGATACGCAGTATTTT.

DNA of the CDR3: TGTGCCAGCAGCTTGCACGGCGGCGCTAGCGGGGGTAGCAATGAGCAGTTCTTC. This sequence encodes CASSLHGGASGGSNEQFF. The chain has TRBV5-5 and TRBJ2-1; TRBD2 aligns across 10 bases. Germline lookup yields CDR1 SGHKS and CDR2 YYEKEE (reference sequence). The ends lost 1 base at V and 6 bases at J; junction bases unmatched: 13. The CDR3 covers 18 residues.

The chain has TRBV6-5 and TRBJ1-1, with D possibly TRBD1 on 6 matching bases. Germline V gene data show CDR1 as MNHEY and CDR2 as SVGAGI. V gave up 3 bases and J gave up 0 bases, with 14 bases separating them. This CDR3 contains 16 residues. CDR3 sequence (DNA): TGTGCCAGCAGTTATGGGGGGCGCAGGGTGAACACTGAAGCTTTCTTT. The encoded protein is CASSYGGRRVNTEAFF.

In its sample, this clonotype was seen many times. V gene TRBV7-9 combines with J gene TRBJ1-2; no clear D gene. The germline V gene encodes CDR1 SEHNR and CDR2 FQNEAQ (reference sequence). This CDR3 is 14 amino acids long. Trimming took 1 base from V and 3 from J, leaving 9 bases between them. CDR3 protein: CASSLDGTDYGYTF. CDR3 DNA: TGTGCCAGCAGCTTAGACGGCACAGACTATGGCTACACCTTC.

The chain joins TRBV6-6 to TRBJ1-1; D is perhaps TRBD1 (5 bases). The germline V and J ends were trimmed by 2 bases and 1 base, with 14 bases remaining between them. The CDR3 runs 16 residues. Per germline, CDR1 MNHNY and CDR2 SVGAGI (reference sequence). CDR3: CASSYGGHLSNTEAFF. CDR3 in DNA: TGTGCCAGCAGTTACGGCGGACACTTATCGAACACTGAAGCTTTCTTT.

This clonotype came up many times. This chain joins TRBV7-2 and TRBJ2-1; D gene unclear. Germline CDR1 is SGHTA and CDR2 is FQGNSA. CDR3 length equals 14 residues. Trimming took 2 bases from V and 1 from J, leaving 6 bases between them. The CDR3 here is CASSLLGSYNEQFF. In nucleotides, the CDR3 is TGTGCCAGCAGCTTATTAGGTTCCTACAATGAGCAGTTCTTC.

In its sample, this clonotype was seen many times. The J gene is TRBJ2-5, the V gene TRBV19; 9 nucleotides match TRBD1. The trim removed 5 bases at V and 0 bases at J, leaving 7 bases unmatched. The V gene's germline CDR1 is LNHDA and CDR2 SQIVND (reference sequence). This CDR3 comprises 16 residues. CDR3 bases: TGTGCCAGTAGTCCGCTGGGACAGGGTTACCAAGAGACCCAGTACTTC. This codes for CASSPLGQGYQETQYF.

The V call is TRBV2, the J call TRBJ1-6; D remains unclear. V was shortened by 3 bases and J by 4 bases, with 13 bases between the two germline ends. The germline V gene encodes CDR1 SNHLY and CDR2 FYNNEI. The CDR3 consists of 16 residues. CDR3 coding DNA: TGTGCCAGCAGTGATATTCAGCTCCCTTATAATTCACCCCTCCACTTT. Encoded protein: CASSDIQLPYNSPLHF.

The V gene is TRBV5-6, the J gene TRBJ2-7; D is ambiguous. This CDR3 comprises 16 residues. Trimming removed 1 base at V and 6 bases at J, with 20 bases between. Germline V gene data show CDR1 as SGHDT and CDR2 as YYEEEE. CDR3 protein: CASSLMSSGIYGEQYF. The DNA for the CDR3 is TGTGCCAGCAGCTTGATGTCATCGGGCATCTACGGCGAGCAGTACTTC. Together with reference TRBV5-6 and TRBJ2-7, the CDR3 gives the full variable domain: DAGVTQSPTHLIKTRGQQVTLRCSPKSGHDTVSWYQQALGQGPQFIFQYYEEEERQRGNFPDRFSGHQFPNYSSELNVNALLLGDSALYLCASSLMSSGIYGEQYFGPGTRLTVT.

The chain links TRBV9 to TRBJ1-5; TRBD1 might be the D (6 bases). The CDR3 totals 16 residues. Trimming removed 7 bases from V and 4 bases from J, with 21 bases in between. Per the germline V gene, CDR1 is SGDLS and CDR2 is YYNGEE. The CDR3 coding sequence is TGTGCCAGCGGATCCGGGGGAAGGGGGGAAAATCAGCCCCAGCATTTT. It yields the protein CASGSGGRGENQPQHF.

This clonotype was seen at least ten times. Here the CDR3 DNA reads TGTGCCAGCAGCTTAGAAACGGTGGGGGAAGATACGCAGTATTTT. Its translation is CASSLETVGEDTQYF. The V call is TRBV7-6, the J call TRBJ2-3; D possibly matches TRBD1 or TRBD2 (5 bases each). V lost 1 base and J lost 5, with 13 bases in between. The CDR3 consists of 15 residues. Germline assignment: CDR1 SGHVS and CDR2 FNYEAQ. Supplemented by reference TRBV7-6 and TRBJ2-3, the full variable domain reads GAGVSQSPRYKVTKRGQDVALRCDPISGHVSLYWYRQALGQGPEFLTYFNYEAQQDKSGLPNDRFSAERPEGSISTLTIQRTEQRDSAMYRCASSLETVGEDTQYFGPGTRLTVL.

In its sample, this clonotype was seen a few times. The chain uses TRBV30 and TRBJ2-3; no clear D gene. V gave up 3 bases and J gave up 0 bases, with 10 bases separating them. CDR3 length: 14 residues. The V gene's germline CDR1 is GTSNPN and CDR2 SVGIG (reference sequence). CDR3 nucleotides: TGTGCCTGGAGCCAACGGGTAAGCACAGATACGCAGTATTTT. Translated: CAWSQRVSTDTQYF.